These 16 T cell receptor beta chains came from one sample sequenced in a study of cytomegalovirus exposure and HLA in healthy donors. The PCR made use of 60 Vbeta and 13 Jbeta primers. TCRdb keeps only in-frame clones here, not all; method: immunoSEQ multiplex PCR. In the table there are under 150,000 clones, roughly 65% of which are singletons. Sequenced input: PBMCs. These receptors were taken from a man aged 40-50 years in good health and CMV-seropositive.

There are a few counts of this clone. The chain recombines TRBV6-6 with TRBJ2-2; D is unclear. The germline CDR1 and CDR2 sequences are MNHNY and SVGAGI (reference sequence). The length of the CDR3 is 15 residues. Trimming took off 2 bases at V and 2 bases at J, with 9 bases between the two ends. The CDR3 sequence is CASSYQATNTGELFF. For the CDR3, the DNA is TGTGCCAGCAGTTACCAGGCGACCAACACCGGGGAGCTGTTTTTT.

The V gene is TRBV28, the J gene TRBJ2-2, with TRBD2 matching over 12 bases. Per germline, CDR1 MDHEN and CDR2 SYDVKM. CDR3 length: 17 residues. The ends lost 2 bases at V and 6 bases at J; junction bases unmatched: 7. The CDR3 region is CASSLLAGGPGAGELFF. The CDR3 nucleotides read TGTGCCAGCAGTTTACTAGCGGGAGGGCCTGGGGCCGGGGAGCTGTTTTTT.

V gene TRBV29-1 combines with J gene TRBJ1-2; perhaps TRBD1 as D (6 bases). Germline-derived CDR1 and CDR2 are SQVTM and ANQGSEA. CDR3 size: 13 residues. Trimming pared 7 bases from V and 7 bases from J, leaving 19 bases between. CDR3 residues: CSAGRPQGLGYTF. The DNA for the CDR3 is TGCAGCGCTGGACGCCCCCAGGGGCTTGGCTACACCTTC.

The rearrangement links TRBV2 to TRBJ1-4; perhaps TRBD1 as D (5 bases). The germline CDR1 and CDR2 sequences are SNHLY and FYNNEI. Trimming removed 0 bases from V and 7 bases from J, with 15 bases in between. The CDR3 sequence is 16 residues long. CDR3 in DNA: TGTGCCAGCAGTGAAGCGCTTCCGGCAGGGCTTGAAAAACTGTTTTTT. It translates to CASSEALPAGLEKLFF. The entire variable domain, with the rest obtained from reference TRBV2 and TRBJ1-4, is as follows: EPEVTQTPSHQVTQMGQEVILRCVPISNHLYFYWYRQILGQKVEFLVSFYNNEISEKSEIFDDQFSVERPDGSNFTLKIRSTKLEDSAMYFCASSEALPAGLEKLFFGSGTQLSVL.

The chain combines TRBV27 with TRBJ2-1; 7 bases agree with TRBD2. Germline V gene data show CDR1 as MNHEY and CDR2 as SMNVEV (reference sequence). V was pared by 4 bases and J by 2 bases, with 2 bases of the junction left unmatched. This CDR3 has 14 amino acids. CDR3 sequence reads: CASSSSGTYNEQFF. The CDR3 DNA reads as TGTGCCAGCAGTTCTAGCGGTACCTACAATGAGCAGTTCTTC.

Points on this clone: The same CDR3 arises from other DNA sequences in this sample as well. The chain carries TRBV7-9 and TRBJ1-1, with D unclear. The CDR3 is 13 residues long. CDR1 is SEHNR and CDR2 is FQNEAQ in the germline V gene (reference sequence). V lost 1 base and J lost 5, with 8 bases in between. CDR3: CASSLDGGTEAFF. The CDR3 DNA is TGTGCCAGCAGCTTAGATGGAGGGACTGAAGCTTTCTTT.

The rearrangement links TRBV20-1 to TRBJ1-2; TRBD1 might be the D (6 bases). Germline-derived CDR1 and CDR2 are DFQATT and SNEGSKA (reference sequence). This CDR3 is 11 amino acids long. Trimming removed 7 bases from V and 4 bases from J, with 10 bases in between. Here the CDR3 DNA reads TGCAGTGTTTCGGACAGCTATGGCTACACCTTC. It yields the protein CSVSDSYGYTF.

This clone came up a few times. The rearrangement joins TRBV11-1 to TRBJ1-2, with 11 bases aligning to TRBD1. Trimming took 5 bases from V and 8 from J; bases not matched to a gene: 4. The CDR3 runs 13 residues. Germline CDR1 and CDR2: SGHAT and FQDESV (reference sequence). The CDR3: CASSLDRGRGYTF. DNA for the CDR3: TGTGCCAGCAGCCTGGACAGGGGGCGCGGCTACACCTTC.

The chain combines TRBV4-1 with TRBJ2-2; 10 positions agree with TRBD2. The CDR3 extends over 18 amino acids. Trimming took 1 base from V and 0 from J; bases not matched to a gene: 5. Per germline, CDR1 MGHRA and CDR2 YSYEKL. The CDR3 reads CASSQVLAGGPNTGELFF. The DNA of the CDR3 is TGCGCCAGCAGCCAAGTTTTAGCGGGGGGCCCGAACACCGGGGAGCTGTTTTTT.

This clone was observed a few times. CDR3: CASSLTGDTGELFF. The CDR3 nucleotides read TGTGCCAGCAGCTTAACAGGGGATACCGGGGAGCTGTTTTTT. The chain employs TRBV6-5 and TRBJ2-2; 7 bases match TRBD1. J gave up 5 bases and V 6 bases, and 6 bases lay outside the gene matches. The V gene's germline CDR1 is MNHEY and CDR2 SVGAGI. This CDR3 has 14 residues.

This clone was seen only a few times. The chain recombines TRBV12-5 with TRBJ2-3; 14 nucleotides line up with TRBD2. In germline, CDR1 is LGHNT, CDR2 FRNRAP. This CDR3 region has 24 residues. Trimming cost V 4 bases and J 2 bases; bases outside gene matches: 26. CDR3: CASGSRSLSWTRLAGGPNTDTQYF. The CDR3 coding sequence is TGTGCTAGTGGTTCCAGAAGCTTGTCTTGGACCCGACTAGCGGGGGGGCCCAACACAGATACGCAGTATTTT.

This rearrangement joins TRBV30 to TRBJ2-6; D is possibly TRBD2 (5 bases). V gave up 3 bases and J gave up 0 bases, with 6 bases separating them. The CDR3 contains 14 residues. Germline loops: CDR1 GTSNPN, CDR2 SVGIG (reference sequence). Here the CDR3 reads CAWRRDSGANVLTF. As DNA, the CDR3 is TGTGCCTGGAGACGGGACTCTGGGGCCAACGTCCTGACTTTC.

CDR3 in amino acids: CASSSQGAGSYGYTF. CDR3 nucleotides: TGTGCCAGCAGCTCCCAGGGGGCGGGGAGCTATGGCTACACCTTC. The chain couples TRBV13 to TRBJ1-2; 8 bases align to TRBD1. The V segment lost 4 bases and the J segment 4 bases; nucleotides outside the gene matches: 8. Germline CDR1 reads PRHDT; CDR2 reads FYEKMQ (reference sequence). The CDR3 sequence is 15 residues long.

The V and J genes are TRBV6-4 and TRBJ2-2; 8 bases match TRBD2. This CDR3 comprises 15 residues. With 6 bases clipped from V and 2 bases from J, the junction kept 5 bases outside the gene matches. Per germline, CDR1 MRHNA and CDR2 SNTAGT. The CDR3 region has the DNA TGTGCCAGCAGGCGGACTAGCTACAACACCGGGGAGCTGTTTTTT. Translation: CASRRTSYNTGELFF.

This chain links TRBV9 with TRBJ2-7; a weak D match, TRBD1 (6 bases). The V and J ends lost 0 bases and 2 bases respectively, with 9 bases between them. This CDR3 is built from 14 residues. From germline, CDR1 is SGDLS and CDR2 YYNGEE. Here the CDR3 DNA reads TGTGCCAGCAGCGTAGGACAGGCGACCTACGAGCAGTACTTC. Amino acids: CASSVGQATYEQYF. Using reference TRBV9 and TRBJ2-7 for the parts outside the CDR3, the full variable domain is DSGVTQTPKHLITATGQRVTLRCSPRSGDLSVYWYQQSLDQGLQFLIQYYNGEERAKGNILERFSAQQFPDLHSELNLSSLELGDSALYFCASSVGQATYEQYFGPGTRLTVT.

V usage is TRBV11-3 and J usage is TRBJ2-2; TRBD2 aligns across 9 bases. Germline V gene data show CDR1 as SGHNT and CDR2 as YENEEA. The CDR3 loop spans 16 amino acids. The V gene end was trimmed by 0 bases and the J gene end by 7 bases; junction bases not matched to a gene: 6. The CDR3 sequence: CASSLEAGGPGGELFF. The DNA of the CDR3 is TGTGCCAGCAGCTTAGAGGCGGGGGGGCCCGGCGGGGAGCTGTTTTTT.